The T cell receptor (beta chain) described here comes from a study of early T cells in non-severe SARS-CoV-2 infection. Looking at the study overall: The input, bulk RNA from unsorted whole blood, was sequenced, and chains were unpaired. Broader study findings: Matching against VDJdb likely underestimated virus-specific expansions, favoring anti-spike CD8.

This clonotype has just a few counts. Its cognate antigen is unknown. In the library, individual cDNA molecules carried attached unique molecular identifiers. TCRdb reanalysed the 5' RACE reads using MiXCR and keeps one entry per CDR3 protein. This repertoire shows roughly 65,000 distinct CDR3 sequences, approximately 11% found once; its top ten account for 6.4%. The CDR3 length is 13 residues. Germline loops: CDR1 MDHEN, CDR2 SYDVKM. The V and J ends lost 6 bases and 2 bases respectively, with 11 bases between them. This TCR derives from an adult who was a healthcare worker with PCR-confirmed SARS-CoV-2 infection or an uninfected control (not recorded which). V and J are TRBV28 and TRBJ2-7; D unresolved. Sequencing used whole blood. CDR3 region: CASSWHRTYEQYF. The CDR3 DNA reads TGTGCCAGCAGCTGGCACCGAACCTACGAGCAGTACTTC.